Below, one T cell receptor beta chain is given with its context. The ends lost 0 bases at V and 4 bases at J; junction bases unmatched: 2. Germline V gene data show CDR1 as LGHDT and CDR2 as YNNKEL (reference sequence). The CDR3 contains 14 residues. Authors' analysis steps: Amplifying reference gene primers gave estimates of nucleated cell counts. Generated by immunoSEQ multiplex PCR, the TCRdb table keeps only in-frame clones and is missing some. V and J calls plus clone size are reproduced from that table; the DNA served to infer D and trimming. The sample gives tens of thousands of clones, over 75% of which show up once; 12% is in the top ten. The data stem from a study of blood T cell repertoires in COVID-19.

The chain carries TRBV3-1 (or the pseudogene TRBV3-2) and TRBJ1-1; 7 bases match TRBD1. The receptor comes from a human donor in a cohort sampled during active COVID-19. Sequenced input: peripheral blood. The CDR3 loop is CASSQEGTATEAFF. CDR3 sequence (DNA): TGTGCCAGCAGCCAAGAAGGGACAGCCACTGAAGCTTTCTTT.